This TCR beta chain was observed in a study of graft-versus-host responses after intestinal transplantation. The V gene's germline CDR1 is SQVTM and CDR2 ANQGSEA. There are 12 residues in the CDR3. Germline trimming cut 7 bases from V and 5 bases from J; bases unmatched to any gene: 4. TCRdb keeps only in-frame clones here, not all; method: immunoSEQ multiplex PCR. The table shows some 8,000 clones, with under 35% occurring only once. In this sample, this clone turned up a few times. Plates contained approximately 200,000 CFSE-labeled responder cells and approximately 200,000 irradiated, violet-dye-labeled stimulator cells.

This chain uses TRBV29-1 with TRBJ2-2; 7 positions agree with TRBD1. The sample consisted of alloreactive CD4+ T cells from a mixed lymphocyte reaction culture, taken before intestinal transplant. This sample's subset: CFSE-low proliferating T cells sorted from roughly six-day pre-transplant mixed lymphocyte reaction (GvH or HvG direction). This sequence originates from a human patient who received an intestinal transplant. DNA for the CDR3: TGCAGCGGAGGCAGGGGGACCGGGGAGCTGTTTTTT. Translated: CSGGRGTGELFF.